The 25 T cell receptor beta chains reported below all come from one sample, sequenced in a study of shared clonotypes between healthy human individuals (TCRdb year 2020). Receptor amplification or capture employed the immunoSEQ multiplex PCR assay. TCRdb mirrors the immuneACCESS table, restricted to in-frame sequences. Some clones are absent from its copies; in checked studies, under half trace to an unresolved V gene, and the reason for the others is unknown. This sample has 1,100,000 or so clones in its table, and about 80% of those were observed once. Under 0.65% of the sample is taken by the ten largest. Source material: memory CD4+ T cells from PBMCs. The cell subset or site label, as the study defines it: CD45RA-negative fraction. These receptors were collected from a man between 18 and 29 years old in good health. Some clones in this sample may be carry-over from other donors' samples.

J is TRBJ2-7 and V is TRBV2, with TRBD2 matching over 8 bases. V lost 5 bases to trimming and J lost 6 bases; unmatched junction nucleotides: 6. CDR3 size: 13 residues. CDR1 SNHLY and CDR2 FYNNEI come from the germline V gene. Written as DNA, the CDR3 is TGTGCCAGCAGTTCTGATCGGGGGGGCGAGCAGTACTTC. It translates to CASSSDRGGEQYF. The full variable domain, rest sourced from reference TRBV2 and TRBJ2-7, is EPEVTQTPSHQVTQMGQEVILRCVPISNHLYFYWYRQILGQKVEFLVSFYNNEISEKSEIFDDQFSVERPDGSNFTLKIRSTKLEDSAMYFCASSSDRGGEQYFGPGTRLTVT.

The chain couples TRBV28 to TRBJ1-1; possible D gene TRBD1, 5 bases. Trimming took off 7 bases at V and 1 base at J, with 13 bases between the two ends. Germline V CDR1 and CDR2: MDHEN, SYDVKM. CDR3 size: 14 residues. The DNA for the CDR3 is TGTGCCAGCACAGTAGTGGGGGGGAACACTGAAGCTTTCTTT. Translated: CASTVVGGNTEAFF.

This chain uses TRBV27 with TRBJ2-3; 7 nucleotides match TRBD1. The ends lost 10 bases at V and 6 bases at J; junction bases unmatched: 7. Germline loops: CDR1 MNHEY, CDR2 SMNVEV (reference sequence). CDR3 size: 12 residues. In DNA, the CDR3 is TGTGCCAACAGGGGCCTTGGGGATACGCAGTATTTT. Amino acid sequence: CANRGLGDTQYF.

This clone was counted once. CDR3 nucleotide sequence: TGTGCCTGGAGTGGAGGGCCGGGTCAGCCCCAGCATTTT. It encodes CAWSGGPGQPQHF. The rearrangement links TRBV30 to TRBJ1-5; D unresolved. Deletions cut 1 base from V and 6 bases from J, with 10 bases between. The CDR3 sequence is 13 residues long. Germline V CDR1 and CDR2: GTSNPN, SVGIG (reference sequence).

The rearrangement links TRBV9 to TRBJ1-2; D gene ambiguous. Trimming took off 0 bases at V and 2 bases at J, with 8 bases between the two ends. CDR3 size: 14 residues. Germline V gives CDR1 SGDLS, CDR2 YYNGEE. For the CDR3, the DNA is TGTGCCAGCAGCGTAGAACTTAAGAACTATGGCTACACCTTC. Translated: CASSVELKNYGYTF.

As for this clone: Within the sample, other DNA sequences also encode this same CDR3. This chain uses TRBV5-1 with TRBJ2-1; D remains unclear. Trimming took 1 base from V and 0 from J, leaving 8 bases between them. The CDR3 runs 15 residues. Germline CDR1 SGHRS, CDR2 YFSETQ. CDR3 bases: TGCGCCAGCAGCTTGACTACCGTCTCCTACAATGAGCAGTTCTTC. Translating gives CASSLTTVSYNEQFF.

The sample holds one count of this clone. The sample holds other DNA sequences that translate to the same CDR3. The chain uses TRBV19 and TRBJ1-2; no clear D. Per the germline V gene, CDR1 is LNHDA and CDR2 is SQIVND (reference sequence). The V and J ends lost 0 bases and 8 bases respectively, with 10 bases between them. This CDR3 is built from 13 residues. The CDR3 here is CASSIDGRGGYTF. The CDR3 region has the DNA TGTGCCAGTAGTATAGATGGGCGCGGAGGCTACACCTTC.

J is TRBJ1-4 and V is TRBV11-2; D is possibly TRBD1 (6 bases). From germline, CDR1 is SGHAT and CDR2 FQNNGV. V dropped 2 bases and J dropped 2 bases, with 12 bases sitting between them. The CDR3 loop spans 16 amino acids. CDR3 protein: CASSLIGGWTNEKLFF. CDR3 sequence (DNA): TGTGCCAGCAGCTTAATAGGGGGATGGACTAATGAAAAACTGTTTTTT.

The rearrangement uses TRBV28 and TRBJ2-7, with D possibly TRBD1 on 5 matching bases. CDR3 length: 13 residues. Germline lookup yields CDR1 MDHEN and CDR2 SYDVKM. Trimming cost V 5 bases and J 2 bases, with 10 bases left between them. The CDR3, as DNA: TGTGCCAGCAGTACCCCACAGGCCTACGAGCAGTACTTC. Translating it yields CASSTPQAYEQYF.

Worth noting for this clone: A much larger clone is a single base away; this may be a read error. The same CDR3 can be traced to other DNA sequences in this sample. The chain combines TRBV29-1 with TRBJ1-1; D call uncertain. The CDR3 loop spans 14 amino acids. Trimming left V 4 bases short and J 11 bases short, with 23 bases between. Germline assignment: CDR1 SQVTM and CDR2 ANQGSEA. CDR3 residues: CSVVLTRGGIEAFF. The CDR3 nucleotides are TGCAGCGTTGTCCTAACCCGGGGTGGGATTGAGGCTTTCTTT.

This chain joins TRBV5-4 and TRBJ2-5; D could derive from TRBD1 or TRBD2 (6 bases each). The ends were cut back, 4 bases at V and 5 bases at J, with 15 bases in the middle. The CDR3 runs 14 residues. Germline lookup yields CDR1 SGHNT and CDR2 YYREEE (reference sequence). CDR3 coding DNA: TGTGCCAGCAGCCAGACCGGGGGCAGGGAGACCCAGTACTTC. Amino acids: CASSQTGGRETQYF.

The chain has TRBV7-3 and TRBJ2-5, with D hard to call. The germline V gene has CDR1 SGHTA and CDR2 FQGTGA. Trimming left V 3 bases short and J 3 bases short, with 20 bases between. The CDR3 loop spans 17 amino acids. DNA for the CDR3: TGTGCCAGCAGCTTGGATTCTGCGCTTGGACCAAAAGAGACCCAGTACTTC. This translates into CASSLDSALGPKETQYF.

V is TRBV5-1 and J is TRBJ2-5; TRBD1 agrees at 9 bases. Germline-derived CDR1 and CDR2 are SGHRS and YFSETQ. V dropped 6 bases and J dropped 4; count of bases not matched to a gene: 7. The length of the CDR3 is 14 residues. CDR3 nucleotide sequence: TGCGCCAGCACCCGTACAGGGGGCCGAGAGACCCAGTACTTC. Translation gives CASTRTGGRETQYF.

The rearrangement links TRBV28 to TRBJ1-1; D unclear. V gave up 7 bases and J gave up 5 bases, with 20 bases separating them. Germline lookup yields CDR1 MDHEN and CDR2 SYDVKM. The CDR3 runs to 15 residues. CDR3 coding DNA: TGTGCCAGCACTTGGGGATCTCTCCCAAATACTGAAGCTTTCTTT. This codes for CASTWGSLPNTEAFF. The complete variable domain, with remaining parts taken from reference TRBV28 and TRBJ1-1, reads DVKVTQSSRYLVKRTGEKVFLECVQDMDHENMFWYRQDPGLGLRLIYFSYDVKMKEKGDIPEGYSVSREKKERFSLILESASTNQTSMYLCASTWGSLPNTEAFFGQGTRLTVV.

The chain couples TRBV7-6 to TRBJ2-1; maybe TRBD1 (6 bases). The germline V gene has CDR1 SGHVS and CDR2 FNYEAQ. V lost 6 bases and J 9 bases, leaving 18 bases between the germline ends. The CDR3 length is 14 residues. The CDR3 DNA follows: TGTGCCAGCAGTCCCACAGGGAAGCCTACTGAGCAGTTCTTC. It is translated as CASSPTGKPTEQFF.

The V gene is TRBV29-1, the J gene TRBJ2-6; 11 nucleotides match TRBD1. Germline CDR1 SQVTM, CDR2 ANQGSEA. V gave up 6 bases and J gave up 1 base; unmatched junction bases: 2. This CDR3 is built from 15 residues. CDR3 loop: CSVGTGGSGANVLTF. CDR3 in DNA: TGCAGCGTCGGGACAGGGGGATCTGGGGCCAACGTCCTGACTTTC.

The V and J genes are TRBV27 and TRBJ2-3; 8 bases line up with TRBD1. This CDR3 is built from 14 residues. The V gene's germline CDR1 is MNHEY and CDR2 SMNVEV (reference sequence). V dropped 6 bases and J dropped 2; count of bases not matched to a gene: 4. The CDR3 loop is CASRRQGSTDTQYF. In DNA form, the CDR3 reads TGTGCCAGCAGGCGACAGGGGTCCACAGATACGCAGTATTTT.

V usage is TRBV15 and J usage is TRBJ1-2, with D possibly TRBD1 on 5 matching bases. V dropped 5 bases and J dropped 8 bases, with 15 bases sitting between them. The germline V gene has CDR1 LNHNV and CDR2 YYDKDF (reference sequence). The CDR3 is 13 residues long. The CDR3 loop reads CATSPQGHQGYTF. In DNA form, the CDR3 reads TGTGCCACCAGCCCCCAGGGCCACCAGGGCTACACCTTC.

This clone was observed a handful of times. The same CDR3 is also encoded by other DNA sequences in this sample. The J gene is TRBJ1-5, the V gene TRBV30, with TRBD1 as a possible D gene (5 bases). Trimming stripped 3 bases from V and 4 bases from J, with 13 bases between. Germline V lookup: CDR1 GTSNPN, CDR2 SVGIG (reference sequence). The CDR3 is made up of 14 amino acids. CDR3 sequence reads: CAWSTGRLNQPQHF. In nucleotides, the CDR3 is TGTGCCTGGAGCACGGGACGGCTAAATCAGCCCCAGCATTTT.

The chain couples TRBV19 to TRBJ1-1, with 7 bases lining up with TRBD1. Germline loops: CDR1 LNHDA, CDR2 SQIVND (reference sequence). Trimming removed 11 bases from V and 3 bases from J; junction bases left unmatched: 18. The CDR3 is 16 amino acids. In nucleotides, the CDR3 is TGTGCCGGAAGAGTACGAGTCAGGGGGTTGGACACTGAAGCTTTCTTT. Translation gives CAGRVRVRGLDTEAFF.

The rearrangement joins TRBV2 to TRBJ2-7; the D gene is possibly TRBD1 (6 bases). V was pared by 8 bases and J by 3 bases, with 11 bases between. This CDR3 has 12 residues. CDR1 is SNHLY and CDR2 is FYNNEI in the germline V gene. The CDR3 sequence: CASGGHLYEQYF. In nucleotides, the CDR3 is TGTGCCAGCGGGGGACACCTCTACGAGCAGTACTTC.

This chain uses TRBV28 with TRBJ1-1, with D hard to call. Trimming took off 6 bases at V and 0 bases at J, with 11 bases between the two ends. Germline-derived CDR1 and CDR2 are MDHEN and SYDVKM. The CDR3 runs to 14 residues. CDR3 amino acids: CASSRMGMNTEAFF. For the CDR3, the DNA is TGTGCCAGCAGCCGGATGGGCATGAACACTGAAGCTTTCTTT.

The J gene is TRBJ1-1, the V gene TRBV19; D ambiguous. V was clipped by 11 bases and J by 6 bases, with 16 bases between them. The CDR3 runs to 12 residues. CDR1 is LNHDA and CDR2 is SQIVND in the germline V gene (reference sequence). The CDR3 region has the DNA TGTGCCGCTCTACGCTGGCCGGCTGAAGCTTTCTTT. Amino acids: CAALRWPAEAFF.

V is TRBV29-1 and J is TRBJ2-1; 9 bases are shared with TRBD2. Germline V gene sequence: CDR1 SQVTM, CDR2 ANQGSEA. This CDR3 has 14 amino acids. Losses at the gene ends were 4 bases for V and 3 bases for J; bases not matched to a gene: 4. CDR3 loop: CSVVFSGSYNEQFF. The DNA for the CDR3 is TGCAGCGTTGTTTTTAGCGGGAGCTACAATGAGCAGTTCTTC.

This clone was counted a few times. V usage is TRBV11-2 and J usage is TRBJ1-1; D call uncertain. V was clipped by 2 bases and J by 6 bases, with 7 bases between them. Germline V gives CDR1 SGHAT, CDR2 FQNNGV. The CDR3 is made up of 12 amino acids. The CDR3 nucleotides read TGTGCCAGCAGCTTAATGGGCCCTGAAGCTTTCTTT. This gives the protein CASSLMGPEAFF. The whole variable domain, remainder taken from reference TRBV11-2 and TRBJ1-1, is EAGVAQSPRYKIIEKRQSVAFWCNPISGHATLYWYQQILGQGPKLLIQFQNNGVVDDSQLPKDRFSAERLKGVDSTLKIQPAKLEDSAVYLCASSLMGPEAFFGQGTRLTVV.